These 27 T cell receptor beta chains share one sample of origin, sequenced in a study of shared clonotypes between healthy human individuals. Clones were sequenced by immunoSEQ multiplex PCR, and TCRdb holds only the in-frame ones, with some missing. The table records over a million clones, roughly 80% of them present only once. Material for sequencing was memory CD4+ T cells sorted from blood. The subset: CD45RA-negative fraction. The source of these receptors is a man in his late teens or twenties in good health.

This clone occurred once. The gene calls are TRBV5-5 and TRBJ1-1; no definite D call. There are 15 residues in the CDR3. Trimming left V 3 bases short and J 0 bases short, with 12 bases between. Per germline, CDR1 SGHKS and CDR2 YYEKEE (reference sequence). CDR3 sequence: CASSSTPQLNTEAFF. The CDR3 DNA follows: TGTGCCAGCAGCTCTACACCCCAACTGAACACTGAAGCTTTCTTT.

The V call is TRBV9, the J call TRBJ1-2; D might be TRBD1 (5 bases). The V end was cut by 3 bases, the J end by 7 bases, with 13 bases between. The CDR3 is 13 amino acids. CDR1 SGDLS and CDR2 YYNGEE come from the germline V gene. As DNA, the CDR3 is TGTGCCAGCAGCGCCTGGGGGACGTTTGGCTACACCTTC. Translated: CASSAWGTFGYTF.

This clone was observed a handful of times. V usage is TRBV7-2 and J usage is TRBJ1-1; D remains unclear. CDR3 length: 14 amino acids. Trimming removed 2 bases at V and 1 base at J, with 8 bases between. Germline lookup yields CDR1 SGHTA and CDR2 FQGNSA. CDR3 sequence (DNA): TGTGCCAGCAGCTTAAGGGCGAAGAACACTGAAGCTTTCTTT. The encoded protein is CASSLRAKNTEAFF.

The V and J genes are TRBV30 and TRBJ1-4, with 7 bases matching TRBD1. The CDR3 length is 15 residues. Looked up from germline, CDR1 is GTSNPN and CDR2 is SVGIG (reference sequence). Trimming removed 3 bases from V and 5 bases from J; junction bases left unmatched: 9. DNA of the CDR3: TGTGCCTGGAGGCGAAGGGGGCGGGGGAATGAAAAACTGTTTTTT. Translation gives CAWRRRGRGNEKLFF. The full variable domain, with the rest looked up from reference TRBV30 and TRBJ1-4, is SQTIHQWPATLVQPVGSPLSLECTVEGTSNPNLYWYRQAAGRGLQLLFYSVGIGQISSEVPQNLSASRPQDRQFILSSKKLLLSDSGFYLCAWRRRGRGNEKLFFGSGTQLSVL.

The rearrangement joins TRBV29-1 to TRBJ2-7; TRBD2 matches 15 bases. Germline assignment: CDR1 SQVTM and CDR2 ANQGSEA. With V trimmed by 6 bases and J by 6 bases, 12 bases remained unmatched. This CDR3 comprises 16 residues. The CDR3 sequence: CSVSRGLAGGGSEQYF. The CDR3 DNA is TGCAGCGTCTCGCGCGGACTAGCGGGAGGGGGCTCCGAGCAGTACTTC.

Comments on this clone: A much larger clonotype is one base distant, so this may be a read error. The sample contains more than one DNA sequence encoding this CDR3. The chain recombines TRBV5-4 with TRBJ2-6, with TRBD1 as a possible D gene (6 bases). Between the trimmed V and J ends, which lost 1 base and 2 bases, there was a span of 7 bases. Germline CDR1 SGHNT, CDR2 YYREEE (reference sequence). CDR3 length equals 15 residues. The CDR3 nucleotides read TGTGCCAGCAGCTTGACAGGGACTGGGGCCAACGTCCTGACTTTC. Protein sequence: CASSLTGTGANVLTF.

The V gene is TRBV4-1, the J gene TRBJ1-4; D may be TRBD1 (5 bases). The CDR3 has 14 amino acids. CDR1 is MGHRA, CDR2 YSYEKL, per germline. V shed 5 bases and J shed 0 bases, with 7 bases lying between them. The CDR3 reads CASSKQATNEKLFF. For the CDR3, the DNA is TGCGCCAGCAGCAAACAGGCAACTAATGAAAAACTGTTTTTT.

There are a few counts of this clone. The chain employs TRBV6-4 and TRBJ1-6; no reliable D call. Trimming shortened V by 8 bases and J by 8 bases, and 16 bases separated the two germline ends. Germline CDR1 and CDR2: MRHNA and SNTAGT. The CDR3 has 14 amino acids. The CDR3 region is CASYNVGGHSPLHF. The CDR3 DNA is TGTGCCAGCTACAATGTGGGCGGACATTCACCCCTCCACTTT.

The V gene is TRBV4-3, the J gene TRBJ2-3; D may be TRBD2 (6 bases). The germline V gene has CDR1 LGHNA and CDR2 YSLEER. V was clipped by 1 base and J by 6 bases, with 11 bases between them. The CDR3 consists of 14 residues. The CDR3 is CASSQGGVGDTQYF. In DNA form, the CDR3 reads TGCGCCAGCAGCCAAGGGGGGGTTGGGGATACGCAGTATTTT.

This CDR3 reads CASRRGSLTGELFF. The DNA of the CDR3 is TGCGCCAGCCGCCGGGGGTCTCTCACCGGGGAGCTGTTTTTT. The V call is TRBV4-1, the J call TRBJ2-2; D possibly corresponds to TRBD2 (6 bases). The V gene lost 8 bases and the J gene lost 4 bases, with 14 bases spanning the gap. Germline lookup yields CDR1 MGHRA and CDR2 YSYEKL. This CDR3 is built from 14 residues.

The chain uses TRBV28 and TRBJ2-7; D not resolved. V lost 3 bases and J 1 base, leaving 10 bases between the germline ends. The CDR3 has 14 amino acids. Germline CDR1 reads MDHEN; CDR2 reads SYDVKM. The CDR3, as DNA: TGTGCCAGCAGTTTTGGACCGCCTTCCTACGAGCAGTACTTC. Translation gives CASSFGPPSYEQYF.

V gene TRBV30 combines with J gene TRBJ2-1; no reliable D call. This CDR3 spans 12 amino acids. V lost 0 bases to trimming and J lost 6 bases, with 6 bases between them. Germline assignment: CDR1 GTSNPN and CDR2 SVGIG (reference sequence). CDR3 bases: TGTGCCTGGAGTGTAGGTCCCAATGAGCAGTTCTTC. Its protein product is CAWSVGPNEQFF.

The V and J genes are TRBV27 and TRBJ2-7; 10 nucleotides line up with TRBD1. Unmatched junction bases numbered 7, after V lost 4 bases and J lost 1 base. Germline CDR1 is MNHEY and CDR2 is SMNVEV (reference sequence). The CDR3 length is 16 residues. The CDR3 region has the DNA TGTGCCAGCAGTTCTCCCGGGACAGGGGTTTCCTACGAGCAGTACTTC. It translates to CASSSPGTGVSYEQYF.

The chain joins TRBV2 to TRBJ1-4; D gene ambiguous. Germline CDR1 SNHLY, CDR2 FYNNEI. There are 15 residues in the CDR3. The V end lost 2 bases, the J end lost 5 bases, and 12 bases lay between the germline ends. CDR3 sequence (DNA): TGTGCCAGCAGTGAATTGCGGGTCCAAAATGAAAAACTGTTTTTT. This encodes CASSELRVQNEKLFF.

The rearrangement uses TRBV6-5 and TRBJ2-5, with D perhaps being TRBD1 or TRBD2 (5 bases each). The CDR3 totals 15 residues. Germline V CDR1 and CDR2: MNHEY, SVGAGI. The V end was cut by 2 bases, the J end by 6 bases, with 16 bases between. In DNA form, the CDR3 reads TGTGCCAGCAGTTACCAACGAGGGGTGGTCCAGACCCAGTACTTC. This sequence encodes CASSYQRGVVQTQYF.

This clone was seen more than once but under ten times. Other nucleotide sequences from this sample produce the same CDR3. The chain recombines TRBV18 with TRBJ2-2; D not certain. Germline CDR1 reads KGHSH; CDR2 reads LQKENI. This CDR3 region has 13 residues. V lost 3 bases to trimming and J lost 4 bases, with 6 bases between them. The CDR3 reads CASSPQTTGELFF. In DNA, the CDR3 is TGTGCCAGCTCACCTCAAACCACCGGGGAGCTGTTTTTT.

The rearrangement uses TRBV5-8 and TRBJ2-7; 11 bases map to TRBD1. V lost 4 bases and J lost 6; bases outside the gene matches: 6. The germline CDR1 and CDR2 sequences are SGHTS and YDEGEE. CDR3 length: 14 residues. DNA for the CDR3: TGTGCCAGCAGCCCCGGGACAGGGGGTGGCGAGCAGTACTTC. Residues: CASSPGTGGGEQYF.

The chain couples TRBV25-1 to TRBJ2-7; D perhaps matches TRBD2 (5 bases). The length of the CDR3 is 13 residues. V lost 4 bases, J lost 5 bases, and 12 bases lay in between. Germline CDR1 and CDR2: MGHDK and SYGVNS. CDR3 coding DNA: TGTGCCAGCAGTGCGGGTCCGGGGAACGAGCAGTACTTC. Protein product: CASSAGPGNEQYF.

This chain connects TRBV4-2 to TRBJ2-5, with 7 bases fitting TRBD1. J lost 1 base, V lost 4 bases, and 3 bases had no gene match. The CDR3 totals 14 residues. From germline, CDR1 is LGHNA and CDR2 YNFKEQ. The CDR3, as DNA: TGTGCCAGCAGCCGAGGACAGGTCCAAGAGACCCAGTACTTC. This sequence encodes CASSRGQVQETQYF.

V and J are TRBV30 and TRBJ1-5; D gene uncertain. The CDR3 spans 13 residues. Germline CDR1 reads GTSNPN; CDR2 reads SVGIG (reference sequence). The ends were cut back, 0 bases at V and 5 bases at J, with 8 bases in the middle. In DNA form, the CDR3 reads TGTGCCTGGAGTGTTTCTCAATATCAGCCCCAGCATTTT. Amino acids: CAWSVSQYQPQHF.

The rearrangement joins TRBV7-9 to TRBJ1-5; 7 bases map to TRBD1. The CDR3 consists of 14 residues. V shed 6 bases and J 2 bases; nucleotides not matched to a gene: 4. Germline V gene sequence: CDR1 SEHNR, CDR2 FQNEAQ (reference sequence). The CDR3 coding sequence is TGTGCCAGCAGTTATACAGGGGGCAATCAGCCCCAGCATTTT. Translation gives CASSYTGGNQPQHF.

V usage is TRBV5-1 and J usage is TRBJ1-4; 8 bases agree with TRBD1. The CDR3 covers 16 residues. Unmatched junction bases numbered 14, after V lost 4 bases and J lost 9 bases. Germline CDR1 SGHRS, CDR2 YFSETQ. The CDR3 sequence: CASSPGDWTGSKKLFF. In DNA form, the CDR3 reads TGCGCCAGCAGCCCTGGAGATTGGACAGGGTCCAAAAAACTGTTTTTT.

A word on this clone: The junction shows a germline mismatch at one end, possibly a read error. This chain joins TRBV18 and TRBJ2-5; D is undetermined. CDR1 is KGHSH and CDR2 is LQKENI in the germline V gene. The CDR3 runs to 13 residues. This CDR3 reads CASSPPIGETQYF. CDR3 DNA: TGTGCCAGCTCCCCACCTATTGGAGAGACCCAGTACTTC.

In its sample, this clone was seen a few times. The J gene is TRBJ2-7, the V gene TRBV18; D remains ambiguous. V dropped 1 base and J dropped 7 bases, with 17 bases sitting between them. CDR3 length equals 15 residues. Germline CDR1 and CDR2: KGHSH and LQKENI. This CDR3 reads CASSPRLGLNLEQYF. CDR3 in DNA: TGTGCCAGCTCACCACGCCTAGGCCTTAATCTAGAGCAGTACTTC.

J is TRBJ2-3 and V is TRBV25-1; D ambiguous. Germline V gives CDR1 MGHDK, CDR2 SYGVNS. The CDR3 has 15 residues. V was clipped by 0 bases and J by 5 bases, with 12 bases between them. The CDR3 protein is CASSEYSGYLDTQYF. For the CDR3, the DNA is TGTGCCAGCAGTGAATATTCTGGGTACTTAGATACGCAGTATTTT.

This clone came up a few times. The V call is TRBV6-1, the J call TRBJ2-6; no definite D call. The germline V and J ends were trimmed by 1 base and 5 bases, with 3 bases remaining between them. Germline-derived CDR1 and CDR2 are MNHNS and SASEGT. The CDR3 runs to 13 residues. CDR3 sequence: CASSEGWANVLTF. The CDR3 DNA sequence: TGTGCCAGCAGTGAAGGCTGGGCCAACGTCCTGACTTTC.

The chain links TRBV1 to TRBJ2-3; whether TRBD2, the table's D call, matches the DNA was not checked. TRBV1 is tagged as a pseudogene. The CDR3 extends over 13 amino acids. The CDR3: CTSSQDRDSPEYF. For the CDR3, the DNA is TGCACCAGCAGCCAAGATCGGGACTCCCCCGAGTATTTT.